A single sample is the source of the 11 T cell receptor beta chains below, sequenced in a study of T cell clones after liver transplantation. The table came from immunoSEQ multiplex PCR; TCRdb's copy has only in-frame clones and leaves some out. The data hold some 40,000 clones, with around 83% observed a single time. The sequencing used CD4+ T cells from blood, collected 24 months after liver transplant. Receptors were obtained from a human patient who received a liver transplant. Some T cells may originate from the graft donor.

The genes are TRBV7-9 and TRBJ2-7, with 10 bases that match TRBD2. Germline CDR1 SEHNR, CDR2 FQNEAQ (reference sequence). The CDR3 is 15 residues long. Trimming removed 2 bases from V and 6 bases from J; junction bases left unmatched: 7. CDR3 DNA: TGTGCCAGCAGCTTATCTAGCGGGAGAACCCCCGAGCAGTACTTC. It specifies CASSLSSGRTPEQYF. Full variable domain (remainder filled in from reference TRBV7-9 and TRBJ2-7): DTGVSQNPRHKITKRGQNVTFRCDPISEHNRLYWYRQTLGQGPEFLTYFQNEAQLEKSRLLSDRFSAERPKGSFSTLEIQRTEQGDSAMYLCASSLSSGRTPEQYFGPGTRLTVT.

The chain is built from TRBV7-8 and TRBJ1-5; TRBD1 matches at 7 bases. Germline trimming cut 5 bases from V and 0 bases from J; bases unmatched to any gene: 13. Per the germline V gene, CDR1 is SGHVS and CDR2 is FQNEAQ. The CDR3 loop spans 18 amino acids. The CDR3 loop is CASSPPPGTAISNQPQHF. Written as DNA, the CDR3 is TGTGCCAGCAGCCCTCCACCTGGGACAGCCATTAGCAATCAGCCCCAGCATTTT.

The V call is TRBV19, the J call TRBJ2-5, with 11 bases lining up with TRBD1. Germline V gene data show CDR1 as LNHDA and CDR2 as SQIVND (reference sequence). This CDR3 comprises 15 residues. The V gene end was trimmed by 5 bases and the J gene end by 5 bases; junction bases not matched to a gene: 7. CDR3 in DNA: TGTGCCAGTAGTCCCGAGGACAGGGGGCGTGAGACCCAGTACTTC. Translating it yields CASSPEDRGRETQYF. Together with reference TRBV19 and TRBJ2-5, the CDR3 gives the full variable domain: DGGITQSPKYLFRKEGQNVTLSCEQNLNHDAMYWYRQDPGQGLRLIYYSQIVNDFQKGDIAEGYSVSREKKESFPLTVTSAQKNPTAFYLCASSPEDRGRETQYFGPGTRLLVL.

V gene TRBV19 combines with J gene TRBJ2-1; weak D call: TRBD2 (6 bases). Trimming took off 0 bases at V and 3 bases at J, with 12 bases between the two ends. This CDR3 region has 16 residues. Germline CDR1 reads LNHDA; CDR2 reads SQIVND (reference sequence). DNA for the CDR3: TGTGCCAGTAGTATAGAGGCGGCTAGCGTCTACAATGAGCAGTTCTTC. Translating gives CASSIEAASVYNEQFF. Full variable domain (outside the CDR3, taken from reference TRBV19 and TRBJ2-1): DGGITQSPKYLFRKEGQNVTLSCEQNLNHDAMYWYRQDPGQGLRLIYYSQIVNDFQKGDIAEGYSVSREKKESFPLTVTSAQKNPTAFYLCASSIEAASVYNEQFFGPGTRLTVL.

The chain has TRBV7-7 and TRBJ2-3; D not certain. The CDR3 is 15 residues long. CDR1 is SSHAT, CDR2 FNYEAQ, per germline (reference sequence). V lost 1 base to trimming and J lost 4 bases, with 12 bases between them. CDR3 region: CASSLGLGFADTQYF. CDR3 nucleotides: TGTGCCAGCAGCTTAGGTCTAGGATTCGCAGATACGCAGTATTTT.

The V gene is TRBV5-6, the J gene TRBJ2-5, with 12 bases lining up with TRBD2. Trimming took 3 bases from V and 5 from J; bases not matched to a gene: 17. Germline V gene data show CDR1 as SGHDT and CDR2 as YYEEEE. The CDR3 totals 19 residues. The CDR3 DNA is TGTGCCAGCAGCTCGCTCGGACTAGCGGGGCCATCGTCGTCGGAGACCCAGTACTTC. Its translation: CASSSLGLAGPSSSETQYF.

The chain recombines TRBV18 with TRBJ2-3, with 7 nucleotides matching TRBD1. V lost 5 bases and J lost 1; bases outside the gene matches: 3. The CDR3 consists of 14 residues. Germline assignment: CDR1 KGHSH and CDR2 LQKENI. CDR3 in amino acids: CASSFGQGTDTQYF. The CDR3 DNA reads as TGTGCCAGCTCATTTGGACAGGGCACAGATACGCAGTATTTT.

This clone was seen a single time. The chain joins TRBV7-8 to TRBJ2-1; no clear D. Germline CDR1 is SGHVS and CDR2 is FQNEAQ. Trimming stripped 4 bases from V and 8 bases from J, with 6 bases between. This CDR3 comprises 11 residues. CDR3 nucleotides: TGTGCCAGCAGCTCCGGCGATGAGCAGTTCTTC. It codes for CASSSGDEQFF.

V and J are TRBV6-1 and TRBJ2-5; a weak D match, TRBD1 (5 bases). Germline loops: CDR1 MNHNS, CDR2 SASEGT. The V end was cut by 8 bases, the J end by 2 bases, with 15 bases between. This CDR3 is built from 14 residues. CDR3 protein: CASGAPAIQETQYF. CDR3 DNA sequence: TGTGCCAGCGGGGCGCCGGCTATTCAAGAGACCCAGTACTTC.

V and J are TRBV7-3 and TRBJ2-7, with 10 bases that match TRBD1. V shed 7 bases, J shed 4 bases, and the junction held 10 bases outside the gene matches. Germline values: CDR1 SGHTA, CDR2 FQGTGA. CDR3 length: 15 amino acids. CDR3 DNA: TGTGCCAGCAACCCGACCGGGACAGGGGATTACGAGCAGTACTTC. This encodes CASNPTGTGDYEQYF.

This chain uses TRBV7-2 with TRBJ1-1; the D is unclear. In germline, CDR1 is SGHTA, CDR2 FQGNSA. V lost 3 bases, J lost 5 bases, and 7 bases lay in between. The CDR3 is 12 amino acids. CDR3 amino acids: CASSLLRTEAFF. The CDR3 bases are TGTGCCAGCAGCTTGTTGCGTACTGAAGCTTTCTTT.